This T cell receptor (beta chain) was profiled in a study of T cell clusters in autoimmune cytopenias. Study outcomes and limitations: TRB repertoire shifts in secondary cytopenia and chronic lymphocytic leukemia mostly reflected lymphoma, not autoimmunity.

Each sample's input was 250 ng genomic DNA, roughly 40,000 genome equivalents. TRB rearrangements were amplified by touch-down multiplex PCR with mixed TRB-A/B primers. For each CDR3 protein, TCRdb gives one entry from its re-call of the multiplex PCR reads, without DNA. This table lists more than 12,000 distinct CDR3 sequences. Remarks on this clonotype: The antigen remains unidentified.

The source material was peripheral blood. This TCR was recovered from a human donor with an autoimmune cytopenia or autoimmune hepatitis (not recorded which).

CDR3 residues: CASSSLAGHPDTQYF. The chain has TRBV5-6 and TRBJ2-3; with no DNA, the TCRdb D assignment of TRBD2 cannot be verified. The CDR3 contains 15 residues. Germline V gives CDR1 SGHDT, CDR2 YYEEEE. Variable domain in full (rest from reference TRBV5-6 and TRBJ2-3): DAGVTQSPTHLIKTRGQQVTLRCSPKSGHDTVSWYQQALGQGPQFIFQYYEEEERQRGNFPDRFSGHQFPNYSSELNVNALLLGDSALYLCASSSLAGHPDTQYFGPGTRLTVL.